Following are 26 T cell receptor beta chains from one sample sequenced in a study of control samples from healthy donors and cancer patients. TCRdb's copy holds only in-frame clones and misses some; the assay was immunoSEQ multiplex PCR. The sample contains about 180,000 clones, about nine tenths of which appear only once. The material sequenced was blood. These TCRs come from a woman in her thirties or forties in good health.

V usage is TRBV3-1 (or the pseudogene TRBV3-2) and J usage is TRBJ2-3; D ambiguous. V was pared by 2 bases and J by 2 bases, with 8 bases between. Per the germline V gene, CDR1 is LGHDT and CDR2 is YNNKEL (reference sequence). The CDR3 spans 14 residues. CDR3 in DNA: TGTGCCAGCAGCCAACGGGTAACCACAGATACGCAGTATTTT. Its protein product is CASSQRVTTDTQYF.

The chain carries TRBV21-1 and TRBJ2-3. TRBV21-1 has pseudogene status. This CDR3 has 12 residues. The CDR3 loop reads CASSKYGDVRYF. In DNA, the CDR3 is TGTGCCAGCAGCAAATACGGCGACGTCCGGTATTTT.

As DNA, the CDR3 is TGTGCCAGCAGCTTACCCGGGGATACGCAGTATTTT. Translated: CASSLPGDTQYF. This chain connects TRBV11-2 to TRBJ2-3; no definite D call. The CDR3 spans 12 residues. Germline loops: CDR1 SGHAT, CDR2 FQNNGV. V was cut by 2 bases and J by 6 bases, with 6 bases left in between.

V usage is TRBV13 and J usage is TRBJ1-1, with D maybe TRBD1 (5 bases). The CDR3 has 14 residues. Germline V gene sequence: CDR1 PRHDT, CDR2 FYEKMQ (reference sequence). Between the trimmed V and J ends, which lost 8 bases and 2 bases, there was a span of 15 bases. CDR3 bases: TGTGCCAGCGGACTACAAGGACACAACACTGAAGCTTTCTTT. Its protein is CASGLQGHNTEAFF.

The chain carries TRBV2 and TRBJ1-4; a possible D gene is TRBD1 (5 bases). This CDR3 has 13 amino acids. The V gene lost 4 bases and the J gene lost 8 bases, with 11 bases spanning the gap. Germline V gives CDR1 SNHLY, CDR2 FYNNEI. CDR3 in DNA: TGTGCCAGCAGTGGCGTGGGGCGGGAAAAACTGTTTTTT. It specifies CASSGVGREKLFF.

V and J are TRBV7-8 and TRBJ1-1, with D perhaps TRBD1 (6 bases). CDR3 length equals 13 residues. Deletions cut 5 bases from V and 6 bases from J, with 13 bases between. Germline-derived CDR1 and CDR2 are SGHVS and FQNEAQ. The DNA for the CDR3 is TGTGCCAGCAGCCTCGTGGGGGGCCCTGAAGCTTTCTTT. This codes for CASSLVGGPEAFF.

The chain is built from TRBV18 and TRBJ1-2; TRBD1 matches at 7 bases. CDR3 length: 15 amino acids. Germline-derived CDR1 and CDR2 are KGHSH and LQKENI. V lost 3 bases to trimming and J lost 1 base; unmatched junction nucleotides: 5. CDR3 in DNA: TGTGCCAGCTCACCCCCGGGACAGCTTAACTATGGCTACACCTTC. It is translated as CASSPPGQLNYGYTF.

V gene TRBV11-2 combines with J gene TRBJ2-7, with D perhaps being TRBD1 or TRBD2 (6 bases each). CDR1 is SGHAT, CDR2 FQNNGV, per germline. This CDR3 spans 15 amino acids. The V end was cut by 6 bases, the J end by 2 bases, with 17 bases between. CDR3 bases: TGTGCCAGCAGGTCCGTGGCAGGGGAGGCCTACGAGCAGTACTTC. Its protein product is CASRSVAGEAYEQYF.

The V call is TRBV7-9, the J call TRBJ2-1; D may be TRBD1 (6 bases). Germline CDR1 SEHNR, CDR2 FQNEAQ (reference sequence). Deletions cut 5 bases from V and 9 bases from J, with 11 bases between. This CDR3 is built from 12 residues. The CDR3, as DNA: TGTGCCAGCAGCCGACCAGGGGTTGAGCAGTTCTTC. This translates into CASSRPGVEQFF.

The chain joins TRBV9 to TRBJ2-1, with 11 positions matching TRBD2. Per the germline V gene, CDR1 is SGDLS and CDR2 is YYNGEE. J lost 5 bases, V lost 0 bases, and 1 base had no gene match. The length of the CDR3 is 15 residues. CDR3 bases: TGTGCCAGCAGCGTAGTAGCGGGGGGGCACAATGAGCAGTTCTTC. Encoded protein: CASSVVAGGHNEQFF.

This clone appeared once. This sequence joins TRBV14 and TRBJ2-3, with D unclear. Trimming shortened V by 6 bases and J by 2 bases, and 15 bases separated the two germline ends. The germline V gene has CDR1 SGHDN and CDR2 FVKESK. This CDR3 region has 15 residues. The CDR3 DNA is TGTGCCAGCAGTCTAGTGCCATCCTACACAGATACGCAGTATTTT. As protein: CASSLVPSYTDTQYF.

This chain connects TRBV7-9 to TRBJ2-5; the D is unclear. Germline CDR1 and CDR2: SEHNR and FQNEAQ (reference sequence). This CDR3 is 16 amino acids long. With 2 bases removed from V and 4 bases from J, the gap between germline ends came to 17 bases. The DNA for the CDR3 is TGTGCCAGCAGCTTACTCCGTTGGGGTGGTTCAGAGACCCAGTACTTC. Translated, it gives CASSLLRWGGSETQYF.

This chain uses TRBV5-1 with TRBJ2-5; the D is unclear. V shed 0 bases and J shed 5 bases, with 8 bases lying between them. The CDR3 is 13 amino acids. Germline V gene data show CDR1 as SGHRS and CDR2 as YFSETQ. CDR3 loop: CASSLAGGETQYF. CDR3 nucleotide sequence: TGCGCCAGCAGCTTGGCGGGTGGGGAGACCCAGTACTTC.

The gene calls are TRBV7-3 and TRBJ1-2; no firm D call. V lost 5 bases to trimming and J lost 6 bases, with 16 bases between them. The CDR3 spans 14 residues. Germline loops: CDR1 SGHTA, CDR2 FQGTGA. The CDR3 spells CASSPEGRTNGYTF. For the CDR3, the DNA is TGTGCCAGCAGCCCCGAAGGAAGAACAAATGGCTACACCTTC. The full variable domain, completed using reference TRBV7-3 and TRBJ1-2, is GAGVSQTPSNKVTEKGKYVELRCDPISGHTALYWYRQSLGQGPEFLIYFQGTGAADDSGLPNDRFFAVRPEGSVSTLKIQRTERGDSAVYLCASSPEGRTNGYTFGSGTRLTVV.

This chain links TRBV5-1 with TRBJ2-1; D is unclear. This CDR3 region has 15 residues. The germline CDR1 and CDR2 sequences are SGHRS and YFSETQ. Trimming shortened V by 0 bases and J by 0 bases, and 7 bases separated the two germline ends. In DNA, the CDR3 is TGCGCCAGCAGCTTGGGCCCGAGCTCCTACAATGAGCAGTTCTTC. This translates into CASSLGPSSYNEQFF.

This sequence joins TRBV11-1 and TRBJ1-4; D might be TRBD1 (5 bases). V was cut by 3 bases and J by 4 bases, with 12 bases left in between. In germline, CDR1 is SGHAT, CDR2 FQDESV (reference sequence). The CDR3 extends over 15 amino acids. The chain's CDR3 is CASSFTSGLNEKLFF. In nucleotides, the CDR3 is TGTGCCAGCAGCTTTACTTCGGGGCTTAATGAAAAACTGTTTTTT.

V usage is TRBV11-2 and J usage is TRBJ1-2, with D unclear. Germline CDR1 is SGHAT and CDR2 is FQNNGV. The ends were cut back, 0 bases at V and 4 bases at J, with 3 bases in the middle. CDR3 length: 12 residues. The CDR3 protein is CASSLDSYGYTF. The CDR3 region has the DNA TGTGCCAGCAGCTTAGACAGCTATGGCTACACCTTC.

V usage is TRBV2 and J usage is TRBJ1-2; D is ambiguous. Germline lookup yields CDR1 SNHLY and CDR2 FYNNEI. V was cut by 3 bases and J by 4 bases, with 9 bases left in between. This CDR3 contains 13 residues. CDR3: CASSDSPSYGYTF. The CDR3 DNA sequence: TGTGCCAGCAGTGACTCCCCCAGCTATGGCTACACCTTC.

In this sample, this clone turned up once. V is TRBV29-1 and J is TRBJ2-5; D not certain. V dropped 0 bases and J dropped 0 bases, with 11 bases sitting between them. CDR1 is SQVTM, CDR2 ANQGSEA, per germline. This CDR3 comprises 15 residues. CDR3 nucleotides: TGCAGCGTTGAAGATCGCCGGTGGTACCAAGAGACCCAGTACTTC. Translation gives CSVEDRRWYQETQYF.

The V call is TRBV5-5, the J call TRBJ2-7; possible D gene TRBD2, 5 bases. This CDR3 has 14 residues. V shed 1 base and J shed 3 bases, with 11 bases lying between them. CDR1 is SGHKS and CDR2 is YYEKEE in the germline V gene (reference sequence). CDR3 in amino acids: CASSLREEGYEQYF. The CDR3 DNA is TGTGCCAGCAGCTTGCGGGAAGAGGGCTACGAGCAGTACTTC.

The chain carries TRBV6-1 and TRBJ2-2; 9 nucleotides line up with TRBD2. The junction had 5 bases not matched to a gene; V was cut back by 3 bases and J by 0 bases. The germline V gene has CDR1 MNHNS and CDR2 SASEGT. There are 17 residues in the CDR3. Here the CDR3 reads CASSEFAGGPNTGELFF. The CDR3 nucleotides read TGTGCCAGCAGTGAGTTCGCGGGGGGGCCGAACACCGGGGAGCTGTTTTTT.

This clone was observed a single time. The CDR3 spells CASSIDPNYGYTF. In nucleotides, the CDR3 is TGTGCCAGTAGTATAGACCCTAACTATGGCTACACCTTC. This chain uses TRBV19 with TRBJ1-2; D is unclear. CDR3 length: 13 residues. Germline CDR1 is LNHDA and CDR2 is SQIVND (reference sequence). V was pared by 0 bases and J by 0 bases, with 2 bases between. The full variable domain, completed using reference TRBV19 and TRBJ1-2, is DGGITQSPKYLFRKEGQNVTLSCEQNLNHDAMYWYRQDPGQGLRLIYYSQIVNDFQKGDIAEGYSVSREKKESFPLTVTSAQKNPTAFYLCASSIDPNYGYTFGSGTRLTVV.

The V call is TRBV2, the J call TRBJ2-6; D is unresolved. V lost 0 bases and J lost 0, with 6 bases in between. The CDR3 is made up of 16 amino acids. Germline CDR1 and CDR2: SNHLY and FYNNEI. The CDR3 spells CASSEAALSGANVLTF. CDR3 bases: TGTGCCAGCAGTGAAGCGGCACTCTCTGGGGCCAACGTCCTGACTTTC. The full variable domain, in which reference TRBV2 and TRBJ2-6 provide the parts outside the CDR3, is EPEVTQTPSHQVTQMGQEVILRCVPISNHLYFYWYRQILGQKVEFLVSFYNNEISEKSEIFDDQFSVERPDGSNFTLKIRSTKLEDSAMYFCASSEAALSGANVLTFGAGSRLTVL.

The CDR3 loop is CASSYGTGLYEQYF. CDR3 DNA sequence: TGTGCCAGCAGTTACGGGACAGGGCTGTACGAGCAGTACTTC. The gene calls are TRBV27 and TRBJ2-7; 9 bases line up with TRBD1. The CDR3 loop spans 14 amino acids. Germline V gives CDR1 MNHEY, CDR2 SMNVEV (reference sequence). The trim removed 4 bases at V and 4 bases at J, leaving 5 bases unmatched.

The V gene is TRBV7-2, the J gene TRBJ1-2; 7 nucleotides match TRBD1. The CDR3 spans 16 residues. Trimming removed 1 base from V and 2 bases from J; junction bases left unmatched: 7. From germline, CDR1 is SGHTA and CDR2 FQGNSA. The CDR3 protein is CASSLVAGQQNYGYTF. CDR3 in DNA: TGTGCCAGCAGCTTAGTTGCGGGACAGCAGAACTATGGCTACACCTTC.

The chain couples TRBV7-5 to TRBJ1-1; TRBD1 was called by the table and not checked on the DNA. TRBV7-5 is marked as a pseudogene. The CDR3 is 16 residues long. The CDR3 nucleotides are TGTGTCAGAAGCGCCGGGACAGGGTATGTGAACACTGAAGCTTTCTTT. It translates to CVRSAGTGYVNTEAFF.